The source of this TCR beta chain is a study of T cell repertoires in cytomegalovirus infection. Overall study results and limits: The ex vivo response was dominated by HLA-C-restricted CMV-specific TCR beta clonotypes. Individuals carrying CMV plus the relevant HLA were identified by cumulative frequency of public TCR beta families.

Via MiXCR, TCRdb re-called the reads, giving one row per CDR3 protein. The table includes around 330,000 distinct CDR3 sequences, 17% detected once. This clonotype was counted between two and nine times. The antigen remains undetermined. Material for sequencing was PBMCs. The sequence was collected from a human donor in good health (CMV status not recorded). Some clones in this sample may be carry-over from other donors' samples.

CDR3 in amino acids: CASGPDRVTEAFF. The CDR3 DNA reads as TGTGCTAGTGGACCCGACAGGGTGACTGAAGCTTTCTTT. This rearrangement joins TRBV12-5 to TRBJ1-1; TRBD1 matches 7 bases. Germline trimming cut 6 bases from V and 5 bases from J; bases unmatched to any gene: 6. Germline V lookup: CDR1 LGHNT, CDR2 FRNRAP. The CDR3 has 13 amino acids. Combining the CDR3 with reference TRBV12-5 and TRBJ1-1 gives the whole variable domain DARVTQTPRHKVTEMGQEVTMRCQPILGHNTVFWYRQTMMQGLELLAYFRNRAPLDDSGMPKDRFSAEMPDATLATLKIQPSEPRDSAVYFCASGPDRVTEAFFGQGTRLTVV.